This paragraph covers one TCR beta chain sequence. No antigen is known for it. Amplification from RNA transcripts yielded the TCR beta CDR3 regions. Scientists carried out first-round RT-PCR using HTBI primers and then a second-round multiplex PCR. One entry per CDR3 protein, called by TCRdb with MiXCR from the multiplex PCR reads. The sample includes 650,000 to 900,000 distinct CDR3 sequences, roughly 41% of them seen just once. The sample is drawn from a study of Graves' ophthalmopathy and Graves' hyperthyroidism. CDR3 length: 14 amino acids. Germline loops: CDR1 MGHDK, CDR2 SYGVNS. Trimming stripped 6 bases from V and 11 bases from J, with 20 bases between. The diagnostic workup employed clinical symptoms, serum thyroxine, TRAb, thyroid ultrasound and orbital computed tomography. The starting material, about 9.5 ml of fresh peripheral blood, provided the PBMCs. Regarding the study as a whole: The blood repertoire also included most expanded thyroid clonotypes above 0.001 frequency. Built on 13 signatures, a model told ophthalmopathy apart from stable hyperthyroidism with 85% to 90% sensitivity and less than 82% specificity.

The receptor comes from an adult man with Graves' ophthalmopathy. The specimen was peripheral blood. The chain employs TRBV25-1 and TRBJ1-5; the D is unclear. The CDR3 DNA reads as TGTGCCAGCAGAGGAAATGGGTTCGGTGCAGCCCAGCATTTT. Translated, it gives CASRGNGFGAAQHF.